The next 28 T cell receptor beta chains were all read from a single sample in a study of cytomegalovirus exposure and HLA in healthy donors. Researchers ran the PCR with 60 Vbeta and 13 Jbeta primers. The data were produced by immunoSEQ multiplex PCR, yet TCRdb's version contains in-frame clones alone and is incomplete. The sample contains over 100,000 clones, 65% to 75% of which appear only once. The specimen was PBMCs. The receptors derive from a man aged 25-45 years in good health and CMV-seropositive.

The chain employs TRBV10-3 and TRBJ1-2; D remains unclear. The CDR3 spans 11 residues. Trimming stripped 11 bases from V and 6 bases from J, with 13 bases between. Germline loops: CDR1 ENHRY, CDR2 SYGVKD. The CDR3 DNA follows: TGTGCCGCCGGGAGAGAAGATGGCTACACCTTC. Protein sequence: CAAGREDGYTF.

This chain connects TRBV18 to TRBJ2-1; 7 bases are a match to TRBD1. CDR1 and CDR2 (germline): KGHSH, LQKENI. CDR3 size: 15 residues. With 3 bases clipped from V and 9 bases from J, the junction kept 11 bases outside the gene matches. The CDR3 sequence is CASSPLQGWEVEQFF. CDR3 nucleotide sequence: TGTGCCAGCTCACCCTTACAGGGGTGGGAAGTTGAGCAGTTCTTC. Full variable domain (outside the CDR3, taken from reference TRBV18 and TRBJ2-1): NAGVMQNPRHLVRRRGQEARLRCSPMKGHSHVYWYRQLPEEGLKFMVYLQKENIIDESGMPKERFSAEFPKEGPSILRIQQVVRGDSAAYFCASSPLQGWEVEQFFGPGTRLTVL.

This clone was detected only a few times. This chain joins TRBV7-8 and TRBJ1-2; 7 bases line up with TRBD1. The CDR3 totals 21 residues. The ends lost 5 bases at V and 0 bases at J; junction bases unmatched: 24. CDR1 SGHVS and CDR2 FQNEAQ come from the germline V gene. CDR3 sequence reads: CASSPEGSQGFLGLANYGYTF. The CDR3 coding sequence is TGTGCCAGCAGCCCTGAGGGGTCACAGGGGTTTTTAGGCTTGGCTAACTATGGCTACACCTTC.

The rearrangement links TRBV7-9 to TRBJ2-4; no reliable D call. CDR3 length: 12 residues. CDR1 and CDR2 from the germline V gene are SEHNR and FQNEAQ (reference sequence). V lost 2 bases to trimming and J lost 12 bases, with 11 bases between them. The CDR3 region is CASSLSYSTQYF. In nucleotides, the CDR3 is TGTGCCAGCAGCTTATCTTACTCAACTCAGTACTTC.

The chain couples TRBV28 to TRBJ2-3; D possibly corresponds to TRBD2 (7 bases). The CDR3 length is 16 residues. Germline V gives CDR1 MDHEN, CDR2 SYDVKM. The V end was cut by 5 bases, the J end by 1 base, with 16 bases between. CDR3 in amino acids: CASSGVGGPGTDTQYF. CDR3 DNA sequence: TGTGCCAGCAGTGGAGTCGGGGGGCCGGGCACAGATACGCAGTATTTT.

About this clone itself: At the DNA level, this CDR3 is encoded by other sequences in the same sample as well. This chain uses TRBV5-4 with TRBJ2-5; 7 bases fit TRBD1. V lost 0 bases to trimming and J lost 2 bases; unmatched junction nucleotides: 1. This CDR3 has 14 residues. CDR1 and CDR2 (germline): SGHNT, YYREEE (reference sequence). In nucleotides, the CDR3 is TGTGCCAGCAGCTTGGGCAGGGGGCAAGAGACCCAGTACTTC. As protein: CASSLGRGQETQYF.

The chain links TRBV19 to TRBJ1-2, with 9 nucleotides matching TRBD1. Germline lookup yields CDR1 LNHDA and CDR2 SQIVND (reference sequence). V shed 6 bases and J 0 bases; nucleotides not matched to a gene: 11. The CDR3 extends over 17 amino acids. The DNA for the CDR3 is TGTGCCAGTAGGGGATACACCGGGGACAGGGCTAACTATGGCTACACCTTC. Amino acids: CASRGYTGDRANYGYTF.

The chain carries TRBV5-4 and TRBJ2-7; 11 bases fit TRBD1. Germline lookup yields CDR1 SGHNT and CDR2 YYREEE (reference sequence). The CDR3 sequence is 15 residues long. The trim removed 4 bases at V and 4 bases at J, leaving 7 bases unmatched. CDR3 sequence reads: CASSVRTGGSYEQYF. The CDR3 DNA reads TGTGCCAGCAGCGTCAGGACAGGGGGCAGTTACGAGCAGTACTTC.

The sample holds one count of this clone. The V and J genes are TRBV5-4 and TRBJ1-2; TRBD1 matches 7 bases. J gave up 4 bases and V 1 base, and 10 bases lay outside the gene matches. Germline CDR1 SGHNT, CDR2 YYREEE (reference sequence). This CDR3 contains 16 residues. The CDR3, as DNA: TGTGCCAGCAGCTTGATGGGGACAGTGATGGGCTATGGCTACACCTTC. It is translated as CASSLMGTVMGYGYTF.

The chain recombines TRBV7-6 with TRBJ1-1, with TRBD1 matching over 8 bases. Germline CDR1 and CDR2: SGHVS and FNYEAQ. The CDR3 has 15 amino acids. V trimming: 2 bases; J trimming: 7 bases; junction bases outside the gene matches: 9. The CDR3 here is CASSLRGQGAVEAFF. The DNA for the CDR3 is TGTGCCAGCAGCTTAAGAGGGCAGGGGGCGGTTGAAGCTTTCTTT.

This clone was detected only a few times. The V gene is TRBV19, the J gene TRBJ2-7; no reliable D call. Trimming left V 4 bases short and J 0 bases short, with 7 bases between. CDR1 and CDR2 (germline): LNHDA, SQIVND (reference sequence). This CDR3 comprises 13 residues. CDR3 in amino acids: CASSTAVSYEQYF. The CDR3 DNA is TGTGCCAGTAGTACGGCGGTCTCCTACGAGCAGTACTTC.

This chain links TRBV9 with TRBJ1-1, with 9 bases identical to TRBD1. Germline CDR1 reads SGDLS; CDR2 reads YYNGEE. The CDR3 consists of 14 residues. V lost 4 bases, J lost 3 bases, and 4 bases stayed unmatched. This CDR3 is CASSPQGAHTEAFF. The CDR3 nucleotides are TGTGCCAGCAGCCCACAGGGGGCGCACACTGAAGCTTTCTTT.

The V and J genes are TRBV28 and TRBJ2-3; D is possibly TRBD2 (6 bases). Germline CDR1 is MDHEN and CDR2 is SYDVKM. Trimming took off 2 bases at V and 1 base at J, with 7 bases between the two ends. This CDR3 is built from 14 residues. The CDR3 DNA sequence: TGTGCCAGCAGTTTAGGCGGGGGCACAGATACGCAGTATTTT. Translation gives CASSLGGGTDTQYF.

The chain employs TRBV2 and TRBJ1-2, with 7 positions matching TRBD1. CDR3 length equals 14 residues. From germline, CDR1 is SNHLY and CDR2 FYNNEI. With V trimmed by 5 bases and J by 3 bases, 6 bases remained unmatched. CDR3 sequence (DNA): TGTGCCAGCAGTCTACAGGGGCCGGACTATGGCTACACCTTC. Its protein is CASSLQGPDYGYTF.

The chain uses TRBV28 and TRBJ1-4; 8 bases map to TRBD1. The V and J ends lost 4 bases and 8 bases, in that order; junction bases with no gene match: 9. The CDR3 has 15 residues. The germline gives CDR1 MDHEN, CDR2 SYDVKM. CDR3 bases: TGTGCCAGCAGTTCTCGGGCAGGGACAGGCGAAAAACTGTTTTTT. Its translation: CASSSRAGTGEKLFF.

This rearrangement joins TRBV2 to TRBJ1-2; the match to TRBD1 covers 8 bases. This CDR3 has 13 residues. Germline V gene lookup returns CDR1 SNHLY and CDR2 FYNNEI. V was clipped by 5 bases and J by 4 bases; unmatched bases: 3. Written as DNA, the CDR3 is TGTGCCAGCAGTATAGGACAGGGCTATGGCTACACCTTC. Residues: CASSIGQGYGYTF. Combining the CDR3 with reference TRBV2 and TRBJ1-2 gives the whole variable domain EPEVTQTPSHQVTQMGQEVILRCVPISNHLYFYWYRQILGQKVEFLVSFYNNEISEKSEIFDDQFSVERPDGSNFTLKIRSTKLEDSAMYFCASSIGQGYGYTFGSGTRLTVV.

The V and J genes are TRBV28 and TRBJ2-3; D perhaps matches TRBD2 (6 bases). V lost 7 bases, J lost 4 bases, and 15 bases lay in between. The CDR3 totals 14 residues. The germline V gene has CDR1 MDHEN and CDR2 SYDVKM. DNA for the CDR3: TGTGCCAGCATGGGAGTGCGGGGTGCAGATACGCAGTATTTT. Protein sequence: CASMGVRGADTQYF.

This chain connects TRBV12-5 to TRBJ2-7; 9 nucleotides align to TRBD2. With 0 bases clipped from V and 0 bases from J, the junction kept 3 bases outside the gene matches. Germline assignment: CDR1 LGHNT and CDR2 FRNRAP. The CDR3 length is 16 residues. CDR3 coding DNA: TGTGCTAGTGGTTTGGTACTAGCGGGTAGCTCCTACGAGCAGTACTTC. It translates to CASGLVLAGSSYEQYF.

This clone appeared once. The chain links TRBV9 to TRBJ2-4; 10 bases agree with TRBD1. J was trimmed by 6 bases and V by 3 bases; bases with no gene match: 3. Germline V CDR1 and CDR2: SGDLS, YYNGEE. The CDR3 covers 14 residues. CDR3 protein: CASSGQGAGNIQYF. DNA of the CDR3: TGTGCCAGCAGCGGACAGGGGGCTGGAAACATTCAGTACTTC.

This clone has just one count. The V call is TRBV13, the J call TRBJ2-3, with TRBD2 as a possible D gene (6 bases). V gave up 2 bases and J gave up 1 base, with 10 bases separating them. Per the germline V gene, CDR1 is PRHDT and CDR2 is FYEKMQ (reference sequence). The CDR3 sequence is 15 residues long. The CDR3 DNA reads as TGTGCCAGCAGCTTACCGGGGGAGGGCACAGATACGCAGTATTTT. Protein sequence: CASSLPGEGTDTQYF.

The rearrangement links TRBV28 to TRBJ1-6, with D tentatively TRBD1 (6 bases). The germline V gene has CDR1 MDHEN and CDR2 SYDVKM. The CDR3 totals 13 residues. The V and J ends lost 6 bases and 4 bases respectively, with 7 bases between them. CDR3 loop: CASRQGYNSPLHF. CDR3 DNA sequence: TGTGCCAGCAGACAGGGTTATAATTCACCCCTCCACTTT.

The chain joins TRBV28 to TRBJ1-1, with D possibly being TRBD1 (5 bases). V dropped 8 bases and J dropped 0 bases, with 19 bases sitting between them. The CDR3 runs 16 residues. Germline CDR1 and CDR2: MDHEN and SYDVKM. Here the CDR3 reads CASAQAGGSVNTEAFF. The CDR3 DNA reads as TGTGCCAGCGCTCAGGCGGGGGGAAGTGTGAACACTGAAGCTTTCTTT.

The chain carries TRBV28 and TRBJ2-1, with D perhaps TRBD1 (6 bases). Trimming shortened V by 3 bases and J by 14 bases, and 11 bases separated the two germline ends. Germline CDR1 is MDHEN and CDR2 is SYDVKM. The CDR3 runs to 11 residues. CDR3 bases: TGTGCCAGCAGTTTCGCCAGGGGAGAGTTCTTC. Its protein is CASSFARGEFF. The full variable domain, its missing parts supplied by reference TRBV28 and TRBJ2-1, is DVKVTQSSRYLVKRTGEKVFLECVQDMDHENMFWYRQDPGLGLRLIYFSYDVKMKEKGDIPEGYSVSREKKERFSLILESASTNQTSMYLCASSFARGEFFGPGTRLTVL.

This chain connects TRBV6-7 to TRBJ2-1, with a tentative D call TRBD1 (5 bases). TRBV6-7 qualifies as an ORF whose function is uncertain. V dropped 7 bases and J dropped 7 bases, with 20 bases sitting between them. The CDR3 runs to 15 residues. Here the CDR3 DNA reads TGTGCCAGCACCCGCCAACTGGGGCAGATTAATGAGCAGTTCTTC. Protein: CASTRQLGQINEQFF.

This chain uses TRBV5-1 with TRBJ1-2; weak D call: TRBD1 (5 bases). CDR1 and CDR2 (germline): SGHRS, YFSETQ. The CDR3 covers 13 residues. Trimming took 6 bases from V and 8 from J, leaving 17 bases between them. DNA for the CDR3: TGCGCCAGCACCAGGGAAGGTCGAGTGGGCTACACCTTC. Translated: CASTREGRVGYTF.

CDR3 sequence: CASSMTPGSGNTIYF. The CDR3 DNA reads as TGTGCCAGCAGTATGACTCCCGGCTCTGGAAACACCATATATTTT. The chain uses TRBV6-1 and TRBJ1-3; D not resolved. The CDR3 is 15 amino acids. CDR1 MNHNS and CDR2 SASEGT come from the germline V gene. Trimming pared 5 bases from V and 0 bases from J, leaving 11 bases between.

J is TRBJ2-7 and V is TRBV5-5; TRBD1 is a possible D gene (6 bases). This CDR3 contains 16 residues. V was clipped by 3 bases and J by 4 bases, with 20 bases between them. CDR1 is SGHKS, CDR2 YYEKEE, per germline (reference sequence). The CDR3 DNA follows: TGTGCCAGCAGCTCTAGACAGGCCGGAATTCAATACGAGCAGTACTTC. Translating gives CASSSRQAGIQYEQYF.

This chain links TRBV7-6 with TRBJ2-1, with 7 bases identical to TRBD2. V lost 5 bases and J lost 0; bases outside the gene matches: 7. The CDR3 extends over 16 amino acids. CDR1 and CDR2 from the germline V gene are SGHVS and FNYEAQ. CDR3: CASSRFGGSSYNEQFF. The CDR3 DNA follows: TGTGCCAGCAGCCGATTCGGGGGGAGCTCCTACAATGAGCAGTTCTTC.